The rows below give T cell receptor beta chains drawn from one sample of a study of shared clonotypes between healthy human individuals. This table comes from immunoSEQ multiplex PCR, and its TCRdb copy is limited to in-frame clones, with some not included. The table shows some 1 million clones, with 75% occurring only once. Sequenced: memory CD4+ T cells sorted from blood. The receptors were sampled from a man between 18 and 29 years old in good health. Both conserved end residues are part of each CDR3. D genes are given only for firm matches. Only some rows state a clone size, as once, few, many or a class for expanded clones.

v_gene	abundance	j_gene	d_gene	CDR3nt	CDR3aa
TRBV15	once	TRBJ2-6	NA	TGTGCCACCAGCAGCGCGGAAAGCTCTGGGGCCAACGTCCTGACTTTC	CATSSAESSGANVLTF
TRBV18	NA	TRBJ1-3	NA	TGTGCCAGCTCACCGGAACGGTCTGGAAGCACCATATATTTT	CASSPERSGSTIYF
TRBV5-1	NA	TRBJ1-1	TRBD1	TGCGCCAGCAGCGTCGGGGACAGGGGGCTCGTCACTGAAGCTTTCTTT	CASSVGDRGLVTEAFF
TRBV7-2	NA	TRBJ2-7	NA	TGTGCCAGCAGCCCCAGCAGGGGTCACCACGAGCAGTACTTC	CASSPSRGHHEQYF
TRBV2	NA	TRBJ2-4	TRBD1	TGTGCCAGCAGTGAAAGGGCGACAGGGGATCAAGCCAAAAACATTCAGTACTTC	CASSERATGDQAKNIQYF
TRBV28	NA	TRBJ1-3	NA	TGTGCCAGCAGTACAAGAGGGGATCGTAGAAACACCATATATTTT	CASSTRGDRRNTIYF
TRBV6-1	NA	TRBJ2-7	TRBD2	TGTGCCAGCAGTGCACTAGCGGGAGTGGGCTCCGAGCAGTACTTC	CASSALAGVGSEQYF
TRBV11-2	NA	TRBJ1-1	NA	TGTGCCAGCAGCTCGGACCCCAGAGGGACTGAAGCTTTCTTT	CASSSDPRGTEAFF
TRBV7-2	NA	TRBJ2-7	TRBD2	TGTGCCAGCAGCCCGGGACTAGCGGGATCCGAGCAGTACTTC	CASSPGLAGSEQYF
TRBV2	once	TRBJ2-7	NA	TGTGCCAGCTCCTTCGGTGCAGGGGAGCTTTACTACGAGCAGTACTTC	CASSFGAGELYYEQYF
TRBV2	NA	TRBJ2-7	TRBD2	TGTGCCAGCAGTTCAAATAGCGGGCAGCAGTACTTC	CASSSNSGQQYF
TRBV5-3	NA	TRBJ1-2	NA	TGTGCCAGCAGTCTCCCAGCTAACTATGGCTACACCTTC	CASSLPANYGYTF
TRBV7-9	NA	TRBJ2-3	NA	TGTGCCAGCAGCTCGGGACCGGCCATCGGGGGACACAATACGCAGTATTTT	CASSSGPAIGGHNTQYF
TRBV7-2	NA	TRBJ1-3	NA	TGTGCCAGCAGCTTTAGAGGAGGCCCGGAGGGCACCATATATTTT	CASSFRGGPEGTIYF
TRBV11-3	NA	TRBJ2-7	TRBD2	TGTGCCAGCAGCCCCAGGCGGGAGGGGCCCTACGAGCAGTACTTC	CASSPRREGPYEQYF
TRBV7-2	NA	TRBJ2-3	NA	TGTGCCAGCCAGGTGTACATCACAGATACGCAGTATTTT	CASQVYITDTQYF
TRBV5-4	NA	TRBJ2-5	TRBD2	TGTGCCAGCAGCTATAGCGGGGCCCAAGAGACCCAGTACTTC	CASSYSGAQETQYF
TRBV5-1	NA	TRBJ2-5	NA	TGCGCCAGCAGCAGACAGTACCAAGAGACCCAGTACTTC	CASSRQYQETQYF
TRBV18	NA	TRBJ2-1	NA	TGTGCCAGCTCACCACCGGTCGCCCAGTCAATTAATGAGCAGTTCTTC	CASSPPVAQSINEQFF
TRBV28	NA	TRBJ2-5	TRBD1	TGTGCCAGCAGTACAAGACAGGGGGCTAGAGAGACCCAGTACTTC	CASSTRQGARETQYF
TRBV11-2	NA	TRBJ2-3	TRBD2	TGTGCCAGCAGCCCCGGCGGGGGTAGGCAGCGGGGGGCAGATACGCAGTATTTT	CASSPGGGRQRGADTQYF
TRBV5-1	NA	TRBJ1-1	NA	TGCGCCAGCAGCTTGCCCGACAGAGACACTGAAGCTTTCTTT	CASSLPDRDTEAFF
TRBV7-3	few	TRBJ1-5	NA	TGTGCCAGCAGCCCCGGGCCCCCCGGGACTGGTAGCAATCAGCCCCAGCATTTT	CASSPGPPGTGSNQPQHF
TRBV10-1	NA	TRBJ2-7	NA	TGCGCCAGCAGTGAGTCGGGATTCTCCTACGAGCAGTACTTC	CASSESGFSYEQYF
TRBV4-1	NA	TRBJ2-4	TRBD2	TGCGCCAGCAGCCAACTTGGGAGGTTTAGAGCGGGAGACGGCAAAAACATTCAGTACTTC	CASSQLGRFRAGDGKNIQYF
TRBV5-1	NA	TRBJ1-3	NA	TGTGCCAGCAGCTTGACCCTCGTGAAGGACTCTGGAAACACCATATATTTT	CASSLTLVKDSGNTIYF
TRBV9	NA	TRBJ1-6	NA	TGTGCCAGCAGCGTAGCCCTGAGCTCCTATAATTCACCCCTCCACTTT	CASSVALSSYNSPLHF
TRBV30	few	TRBJ1-3	TRBD1	TGTGCCTGGAGTGGAGGGGGCGCGGGAAACACCATATATTTT	CAWSGGGAGNTIYF
TRBV18	NA	TRBJ2-1	NA	TGTGCCAGCTCACCTTTACTAGTTTCAGAATACAATGAGCAGTTCTTC	CASSPLLVSEYNEQFF
TRBV30	few	TRBJ1-5	NA	TGTGCCTGGAGTGTAACGGGCTTAGGTCAGCCCCAGCATTTT	CAWSVTGLGQPQHF
TRBV6-6	few	TRBJ1-2	TRBD1	TGTGCCAGCACCTCACAGGGGGCGAGCTATGGCTACACCTTC	CASTSQGASYGYTF
TRBV19	NA	TRBJ2-7	TRBD1	TGTGCCAGTAGTCCGACCGGACAGGGTGTAGTCGACGAGCAGTACTTC	CASSPTGQGVVDEQYF
TRBV10-1	NA	TRBJ1-3	NA	TGCGCCAGCAGTGAGTCAGGAGGAAACACCATATATTTT	CASSESGGNTIYF
TRBV7-3	NA	TRBJ1-2	TRBD1	TGTGCCAGCAGCCCTGACAGGGCGGGCTATGGCTACACCTTC	CASSPDRAGYGYTF
TRBV18	once	TRBJ2-2	TRBD2	TGTGCCAGCTCCGGGGGACTAGCCTTGAGTACCGGGGAGCTGTTTTTT	CASSGGLALSTGELFF
TRBV28	NA	TRBJ1-2	NA	TGTGCCAGCAACACGGGTTATGGCTACACCTTC	CASNTGYGYTF
TRBV5-1	NA	TRBJ2-7	NA	TGCGCCAGCAGAATGGGGGCAATCGGATACGAGCAGTACTTC	CASRMGAIGYEQYF
TRBV7-9	NA	TRBJ2-2	NA	TGTGCCAGCAGCTTATCCTACCAGGCCGGGGAGCTGTTTTTT	CASSLSYQAGELFF
TRBV6-5	NA	TRBJ1-2	NA	TGTGCCAGCAGTTCGGACAGCAACTATGGCTACACCTTC	CASSSDSNYGYTF
TRBV7-9	NA	TRBJ2-1	NA	TGTGCCAGCGGAGTAGCCGGGAGCTCCTACAATGAGCAGTTCTTC	CASGVAGSSYNEQFF
TRBV5-1	few	TRBJ2-5	NA	TGCGCCAGCAGCATGGACACGAGGACCCAGTACTTC	CASSMDTRTQYF
TRBV30	NA	TRBJ1-6	NA	TGTGCCTGGAGTGACGGATCACCCCTCCACTTT	CAWSDGSPLHF